A single sample gave rise to the 7 T cell receptor beta chains below, sequenced in a study of shared clonotypes between healthy human individuals. The data were produced by immunoSEQ multiplex PCR, yet TCRdb's version contains in-frame clones alone and is incomplete. The table shows about 1.5 million clones, with around 97% occurring only once. The sample was naive CD4+ T cells sorted from blood. Subset described: CD45RA+ positively selected. These receptors originate from a man under 40 in good health.

A remark on this clone: Other DNA sequences in the sample encode the same CDR3. The rearrangement links TRBV28 to TRBJ2-1; TRBD2 agrees at 7 bases. CDR3 length equals 13 residues. Germline V gives CDR1 MDHEN, CDR2 SYDVKM. After removal of 6 bases from V and 3 bases from J, the junction contained 2 bases not matched to a gene. Written as DNA, the CDR3 is TGTGCCAGCAGAACGGGGGGCTACAATGAGCAGTTCTTC. Translating it yields CASRTGGYNEQFF.

As for this clone: Within the sample, other DNA sequences also encode this same CDR3. The chain links TRBV9 to TRBJ2-1, with D perhaps TRBD2 (7 bases). The CDR3 has 15 amino acids. Trimming removed 0 bases from V and 2 bases from J, with 9 bases in between. From germline, CDR1 is SGDLS and CDR2 YYNGEE. CDR3 loop: CASSVVGGPYNEQFF. The CDR3 nucleotides are TGTGCCAGCAGCGTAGTGGGGGGGCCCTACAATGAGCAGTTCTTC.

The CDR3 nucleotides read TGTGCCAGTAGTATGGAGGGCTATGGCTACACCTTC. Amino acid sequence: CASSMEGYGYTF. This chain uses TRBV19 with TRBJ1-2; D is undetermined. The length of the CDR3 is 12 residues. CDR1 and CDR2 from the germline V gene are LNHDA and SQIVND (reference sequence). V was shortened by 3 bases and J by 4 bases, with 6 bases between the two germline ends.

The chain uses TRBV10-1 and TRBJ1-5, with D unresolved. The CDR3 contains 13 residues. Germline V gene lookup returns CDR1 WNHNN and CDR2 SYGVQD (reference sequence). Trimming left V 4 bases short and J 5 bases short, with 9 bases between. For the CDR3, the DNA is TGCGCCAGCAGTGCTGGCCGAGATCAGCCCCAGCATTTT. Translating gives CASSAGRDQPQHF.

V gene TRBV7-9 combines with J gene TRBJ2-7; tentatively, D is TRBD2 (7 bases). Germline CDR1 and CDR2: SEHNR and FQNEAQ (reference sequence). The V and J ends lost 3 bases and 7 bases respectively, with 16 bases between them. CDR3 length equals 14 residues. The CDR3 region is CASSLRRGLEEQYF. CDR3 sequence (DNA): TGTGCCAGCAGCTTGAGGCGGGGGCTAGAGGAGCAGTACTTC. The full variable domain, with the rest looked up from reference TRBV7-9 and TRBJ2-7, is DTGVSQNPRHKITKRGQNVTFRCDPISEHNRLYWYRQTLGQGPEFLTYFQNEAQLEKSRLLSDRFSAERPKGSFSTLEIQRTEQGDSAMYLCASSLRRGLEEQYFGPGTRLTVT.

This rearrangement joins TRBV4-3 to TRBJ2-1; D may be TRBD2 (6 bases). This CDR3 has 17 amino acids. V gave up 0 bases and J gave up 8 bases, with 20 bases separating them. Germline loops: CDR1 LGHNA, CDR2 YSLEER. CDR3 coding DNA: TGCGCCAGCAGCCAAGATGCCGGGAGAGGATTTAAGGATGAGCAGTTCTTC. Amino acid sequence: CASSQDAGRGFKDEQFF.

The V gene is TRBV29-1, the J gene TRBJ2-4; 9 nucleotides agree with TRBD1. Germline V gives CDR1 SQVTM, CDR2 ANQGSEA. This CDR3 region has 13 residues. V gave up 2 bases and J gave up 9 bases; unmatched junction bases: 5. CDR3 sequence: CSVERGQGGIQYF. The CDR3 DNA reads TGCAGCGTTGAAAGGGGACAGGGAGGCATTCAGTACTTC.